These 30 T cell receptor beta chains were all obtained from the same sample, sequenced in a study of T cell changes during pregnancy in multiple sclerosis. TCRdb's table, derived via immunoSEQ multiplex PCR, lists solely in-frame clones and lacks some. The sample has 46,000 or so clones, 90% seen once; the top ten hold roughly 4.8%. The sample was peripheral blood, taken in the second trimester of pregnancy. These receptor sequences come from a female donor in good health, enrolled as a control in a pregnancy study.

The chain employs TRBV5-1 and TRBJ2-7; TRBD2 matches 10 bases. V was pared by 7 bases and J by 1 base, with 11 bases of the junction left unmatched. The CDR3 extends over 16 amino acids. Germline assignment: CDR1 SGHRS and CDR2 YFSETQ. CDR3 protein: CASGGAGGVSSYEQYF. CDR3 nucleotides: TGCGCCAGCGGGGGAGCGGGAGGGGTTTCGTCCTACGAGCAGTACTTC.

This chain joins TRBV6-1 and TRBJ1-5, with D hard to call. The germline CDR1 and CDR2 sequences are MNHNS and SASEGT. CDR3 length equals 13 residues. Trimming removed 4 bases at V and 7 bases at J, with 11 bases between. The chain's CDR3 is CASSGAGGQPQHF. The CDR3 nucleotides are TGTGCCAGCAGTGGGGCAGGTGGGCAGCCCCAGCATTTT.

The chain uses TRBV27 and TRBJ2-4; TRBD2 is a possible D gene (5 bases). The CDR3 covers 15 residues. Looked up from germline, CDR1 is MNHEY and CDR2 is SMNVEV (reference sequence). The V and J ends lost 6 bases and 8 bases respectively, with 20 bases between them. CDR3 bases: TGTGCCAGCAGCTCCCCCGACACTAGTAGGCACATTCAGTACTTC. It is translated as CASSSPDTSRHIQYF.

This chain links TRBV30 with TRBJ1-2; D possibly corresponds to TRBD1 (5 bases). The CDR3 has 13 residues. Germline CDR1 is GTSNPN and CDR2 is SVGIG (reference sequence). V shed 6 bases and J shed 4 bases, with 15 bases lying between them. CDR3 in DNA: TGTGCCTGCCTCAGGGCATCCGTCTATGGCTACACCTTC. This gives the protein CACLRASVYGYTF.

The chain is built from TRBV4-2 and TRBJ2-1, with D perhaps TRBD2 (5 bases). Germline CDR1 and CDR2: LGHNA and YNFKEQ. The CDR3 loop spans 16 amino acids. The ends were cut back, 0 bases at V and 5 bases at J, with 14 bases in the middle. The CDR3 bases are TGTGCCAGCAGCCAAGAAGCCTCGGGATGGAACAATGAGCAGTTCTTC. It is translated as CASSQEASGWNNEQFF.

V usage is TRBV28 and J usage is TRBJ2-4; weak D call: TRBD2 (5 bases). Germline lookup yields CDR1 MDHEN and CDR2 SYDVKM. This CDR3 contains 14 residues. The germline V and J ends were trimmed by 10 bases and 3 bases, with 16 bases remaining between them. Here the CDR3 reads CATNPRTYKNIQYF. DNA for the CDR3: TGTGCCACCAACCCGCGGACTTACAAAAACATTCAGTACTTC.

The rearrangement links TRBV5-4 to TRBJ2-5; 9 bases match TRBD2. Germline V gene lookup returns CDR1 SGHNT and CDR2 YYREEE (reference sequence). Trimming removed 0 bases from V and 5 bases from J; junction bases left unmatched: 14. The CDR3 is 18 residues long. The DNA for the CDR3 is TGTGCCAGCAGCTTGGGAAGGTTGGGAGCGGGGGGCGTGGAGACCCAGTACTTC. Its protein product is CASSLGRLGAGGVETQYF.

The CDR3 spells CASSRSGYQPQHF. The DNA for the CDR3 is TGTGCCAGCTCACGTTCAGGGTATCAGCCCCAGCATTTT. The gene calls are TRBV18 and TRBJ1-5; TRBD1 is a possible D gene (5 bases). The CDR3 runs 13 residues. The V gene lost 4 bases and the J gene lost 5 bases, with 9 bases spanning the gap. CDR1 is KGHSH and CDR2 is LQKENI in the germline V gene. Looking up the rest from reference TRBV18 and TRBJ1-5 gives the full variable domain: NAGVMQNPRHLVRRRGQEARLRCSPMKGHSHVYWYRQLPEEGLKFMVYLQKENIIDESGMPKERFSAEFPKEGPSILRIQQVVRGDSAAYFCASSRSGYQPQHFGDGTRLSIL.

This clone was detected once. The chain employs TRBV7-2 and TRBJ2-3, with TRBD2 matching 11 bases. The germline V gene has CDR1 SGHTA and CDR2 FQGNSA. With 6 bases clipped from V and 1 base from J, the junction kept 3 bases outside the gene matches. The CDR3 sequence is 15 residues long. CDR3 residues: CASRLAGARTDTQYF. As DNA, the CDR3 is TGTGCCAGCAGACTAGCGGGGGCCCGCACAGATACGCAGTATTTT.

V usage is TRBV29-1 and J usage is TRBJ2-7, with D hard to call. Trimming pared 4 bases from V and 3 bases from J, leaving 10 bases between. CDR3 length: 12 amino acids. CDR1 is SQVTM and CDR2 is ANQGSEA in the germline V gene. DNA for the CDR3: TGCAGCGTTGGACAATCCGGCTACGAGCAGTACTTC. This translates into CSVGQSGYEQYF.

The chain is built from TRBV7-9 and TRBJ1-4; D may be TRBD1 (6 bases). Per germline, CDR1 SEHNR and CDR2 FQNEAQ (reference sequence). V was clipped by 5 bases and J by 8 bases, with 15 bases between them. The CDR3 extends over 14 amino acids. CDR3 loop: CASSQGGGWEKLFF. Here the CDR3 DNA reads TGTGCCAGCAGCCAAGGGGGAGGGTGGGAAAAACTGTTTTTT.

The table lists this clone with a count of one. The chain has TRBV19 and TRBJ2-2, with TRBD2 identical over 11 bases. CDR3 length: 15 amino acids. V was clipped by 8 bases and J by 4 bases; unmatched bases: 6. Germline assignment: CDR1 LNHDA and CDR2 SQIVND (reference sequence). CDR3 region: CASGYSGRGTGELFF. In DNA form, the CDR3 reads TGTGCCAGTGGATATAGCGGGAGGGGCACCGGGGAGCTGTTTTTT.

This chain joins TRBV19 and TRBJ2-7; D uncertain. The V end was cut by 3 bases, the J end by 2 bases, with 8 bases between. The CDR3 sequence is 13 residues long. From germline, CDR1 is LNHDA and CDR2 SQIVND (reference sequence). The CDR3 nucleotides read TGTGCCAGTAGTATGTCCAGGACCTACGAGCAGTACTTC. Its protein is CASSMSRTYEQYF.

The chain has TRBV7-8 and TRBJ2-7; 7 positions agree with TRBD2. The CDR3 is 17 amino acids. Germline CDR1 and CDR2: SGHVS and FQNEAQ. V lost 7 bases and J lost 2; bases outside the gene matches: 17. The CDR3 DNA sequence: TGTGCCAGCACCAATAACAAGGGTCTAGCGGAGACCTACGAGCAGTACTTC. Protein product: CASTNNKGLAETYEQYF.

This sequence joins TRBV21-1 and TRBJ1-2. TRBV21-1 is annotated as a pseudogene. This CDR3 is built from 15 residues. As DNA, the CDR3 is TGTGCCGGAAGGGTGGGGGGGAACTGTATTCATGGCTACACCTTC. It yields the protein CAGRVGGNCIHGYTF.

J is TRBJ1-1 and V is TRBV19; D might be TRBD1 (5 bases). The length of the CDR3 is 12 residues. V dropped 5 bases and J dropped 9 bases, with 13 bases sitting between them. Germline V gene sequence: CDR1 LNHDA, CDR2 SQIVND (reference sequence). CDR3 residues: CASSWGGVKAFF. DNA for the CDR3: TGTGCCAGTAGTTGGGGGGGAGTGAAAGCTTTCTTT.

V gene TRBV7-9 combines with J gene TRBJ2-5, with 11 bases aligning to TRBD2. CDR1 is SEHNR, CDR2 FQNEAQ, per germline (reference sequence). With 1 base clipped from V and 2 bases from J, the junction kept 6 bases outside the gene matches. This CDR3 has 17 amino acids. CDR3 amino acids: CASSLDGGLAVQETQYF. The CDR3 DNA reads as TGTGCCAGCAGCTTAGATGGGGGACTAGCGGTTCAAGAGACCCAGTACTTC.

This clone was seen a single time. The chain recombines TRBV28 with TRBJ1-2; D is perhaps TRBD1 (5 bases). The germline gives CDR1 MDHEN, CDR2 SYDVKM. The CDR3 is 12 amino acids. Trimming shortened V by 8 bases and J by 8 bases, and 15 bases separated the two germline ends. CDR3: CASGGVLEGYTF. The DNA of the CDR3 is TGTGCCAGCGGGGGGGTCCTGGAGGGCTACACCTTC.

This clone has just one count. This rearrangement joins TRBV16 to TRBJ2-4, with a possible D match to TRBD2 (6 bases). CDR3 length equals 15 residues. The germline V gene encodes CDR1 KGHSY and CDR2 FQNENV. Between the trimmed V and J ends, which lost 0 bases and 9 bases, there was a span of 15 bases. Written as DNA, the CDR3 is TGTGCCAGCAGCCAATCCGTAGTGCAGGGAGGCATTCAGTACTTC. It translates to CASSQSVVQGGIQYF.

The chain employs TRBV7-2 and TRBJ2-7, with TRBD2 matching 11 bases. CDR1 and CDR2 (germline): SGHTA, FQGNSA. The CDR3 runs to 14 residues. With V trimmed by 5 bases and J by 6 bases, 6 bases remained unmatched. CDR3 in amino acids: CASSHSGRAVEQYF. The CDR3 coding sequence is TGTGCCAGCAGCCATAGCGGGAGGGCCGTCGAGCAGTACTTC.

The chain carries TRBV29-1 and TRBJ2-1; 7 positions agree with TRBD1. The CDR3 consists of 13 residues. CDR1 and CDR2 (germline): SQVTM, ANQGSEA. With 4 bases clipped from V and 7 bases from J, the junction kept 7 bases outside the gene matches. This CDR3 reads CSVGGGDSNEQFF. CDR3 in DNA: TGCAGCGTTGGGGGTGGGGACAGTAATGAGCAGTTCTTC.

The sample holds one count of this clone. The chain links TRBV7-9 to TRBJ2-7; 8 positions agree with TRBD2. This CDR3 contains 15 residues. The trim removed 3 bases at V and 6 bases at J, leaving 10 bases unmatched. Germline V CDR1 and CDR2: SEHNR, FQNEAQ (reference sequence). CDR3 residues: CASSFAGGDRGEQYF. In nucleotides, the CDR3 is TGTGCCAGCAGCTTCGCGGGGGGCGACCGGGGCGAGCAGTACTTC.

J is TRBJ1-5 and V is TRBV6-1; D remains unclear. This CDR3 has 14 amino acids. Per the germline V gene, CDR1 is MNHNS and CDR2 is SASEGT. The V gene lost 3 bases and the J gene lost 3 bases, with 9 bases spanning the gap. CDR3 protein: CASSESPINQPQHF. Here the CDR3 DNA reads TGTGCCAGCAGTGAGAGCCCGATCAATCAGCCCCAGCATTTT.

This chain's CDR3 is CASPAGSEGNTIYF. The CDR3 bases are TGCGCCAGCCCCGCGGGGAGCGAGGGAAACACCATATATTTT. The V and J genes are TRBV5-1 and TRBJ1-3, with D uncertain. Germline CDR1 reads SGHRS; CDR2 reads YFSETQ. The CDR3 extends over 14 amino acids. V lost 7 bases and J 4 bases, leaving 15 bases between the germline ends.

This rearrangement joins TRBV2 to TRBJ2-7, with D perhaps matching TRBD2 (6 bases). Germline assignment: CDR1 SNHLY and CDR2 FYNNEI. This CDR3 comprises 15 residues. Trimming stripped 0 bases from V and 2 bases from J, with 11 bases between. The DNA of the CDR3 is TGTGCCAGCAGTGAAGCTGTGGGAGGAACCTACGAGCAGTACTTC. Translation gives CASSEAVGGTYEQYF.

The chain links TRBV27 to TRBJ2-7; D gene unclear. CDR3 size: 13 residues. Trimming pared 2 bases from V and 0 bases from J, leaving 5 bases between. CDR1 MNHEY and CDR2 SMNVEV come from the germline V gene (reference sequence). The CDR3 DNA sequence: TGTGCCAGCAGTTTAGGCATCTCCTACGAGCAGTACTTC. This gives the protein CASSLGISYEQYF.

This clone occurred once. The CDR3: CASSFPGQGGHEQYF. The DNA of the CDR3 is TGTGCCAGCAGTTTCCCGGGACAGGGCGGGCACGAGCAGTACTTC. The J gene is TRBJ2-7, the V gene TRBV5-4, with TRBD1 matching 9 bases. The V and J ends lost 5 bases and 5 bases, in that order; junction bases with no gene match: 11. This CDR3 comprises 15 residues. The germline gives CDR1 SGHNT, CDR2 YYREEE (reference sequence).

The V call is TRBV4-2, the J call TRBJ1-2, with 8 bases lining up with TRBD1. V lost 1 base and J lost 7; bases outside the gene matches: 8. CDR3 length equals 15 residues. Per the germline V gene, CDR1 is LGHNA and CDR2 is YNFKEQ. The CDR3 loop is CASSQGTGGLSGYTF. CDR3 DNA sequence: TGTGCCAGCAGCCAAGGAACAGGGGGATTGAGTGGCTACACCTTC.

J is TRBJ1-2 and V is TRBV30, with 9 bases matching TRBD1. Per germline, CDR1 GTSNPN and CDR2 SVGIG (reference sequence). This CDR3 has 14 amino acids. The trim removed 2 bases at V and 5 bases at J, leaving 6 bases unmatched. CDR3 loop: CAWSTGGAVYGYTF. As DNA, the CDR3 is TGTGCCTGGAGTACAGGGGGCGCAGTATATGGCTACACCTTC.

This clone was detected only once. The chain joins TRBV7-6 to TRBJ2-7; 8 bases align to TRBD1. The CDR3 has 16 residues. V lost 0 bases and J lost 0; bases outside the gene matches: 4. Germline V gene sequence: CDR1 SGHVS, CDR2 FNYEAQ. The CDR3 is CASSLAGTGSSYEQYF. CDR3 sequence (DNA): TGTGCCAGCAGCTTAGCTGGGACAGGAAGCTCCTACGAGCAGTACTTC.